This is a list of T cell receptor beta chains from one sample in a study of control samples from healthy donors and cancer patients. The table came from immunoSEQ multiplex PCR; TCRdb's copy has only in-frame clones and leaves some out. The sample shows approximately 20,000 clones, 84% of them seen only once. The sample taken for sequencing was PBMCs. Receptors originate from a man aged 55 to 69 with colorectal cancer. The CDR3 runs from the conserved cysteine through the conserved F or W. D genes are given only for firm matches. Rows give clone size only sometimes, using once, few, many, or a class for an expanded clone.

v_call	clone_size	j_call	d_call	cdr3_nt	cdr3_aa
TRBV10-2	.	TRBJ1-1	.	TGCGCCAGCAGCGACCAGGTCGGCAGGTTTGGCACTGAAGCTTTCTTT	CASSDQVGRFGTEAFF
TRBV27	.	TRBJ2-5	.	TGTGCCAGCAGTTTACGGCAGGGGTCGGGTGAGCAGTACTTC	CASSLRQGSGEQYF
TRBV7-9	.	TRBJ1-1	TRBD1	TGTGCCAGCAGCCGACAGGGTTACACTGAAGCTTTCTTT	CASSRQGYTEAFF
TRBV10-3	.	TRBJ1-2	.	TGTGCCATCAGTGGGGGGGGCGGTGGCTACACCTTC	CAISGGGGGYTF
TRBV7-9	.	TRBJ2-3	.	TGTGCCAGCAGCTTACTGGGGGGTGGTACAGATACGCAGTATTTT	CASSLLGGGTDTQYF
TRBV30	.	TRBJ2-5	.	TGTGCCTGGAGTGTAATGCTACCATCAGAGACCCAGTACTTC	CAWSVMLPSETQYF
TRBV12-3/TRBV12-4	once	TRBJ1-6	.	TGTGCCAGCAGTTTAGAAAGCCTTCCCCTCCACTTT	CASSLESLPLHF
TRBV2	.	TRBJ1-4	TRBD1	TGTGCCAGCAGTATAACACAGGGGGAGGTCGAAAAACTGTTTTTT	CASSITQGEVEKLFF
TRBV7-9	.	TRBJ2-3	TRBD2	TGTGCCAGCAGCTTACTAGCGGGGAGCACAGATACGCAGTATTTT	CASSLLAGSTDTQYF
TRBV6-2/TRBV6-3	large	TRBJ1-1	TRBD1	TGTGCCAGCAGTTATAACGACTTAGGACAGGGCAACACTGAAGCTTTCTTT	CASSYNDLGQGNTEAFF
TRBV10-1	.	TRBJ2-3	TRBD2	TGCGCCAGCAGCGAGGGACTAGCGGGGGTCACAGATACGCAGTATTTT	CASSEGLAGVTDTQYF
TRBV12-3/TRBV12-4	.	TRBJ1-6	.	TGTGCCAGCACGTCGGGCCGTCTCTCACCCCTCCACTTT	CASTSGRLSPLHF
TRBV19	.	TRBJ2-7	TRBD2	TGTGCCAGTAGTAGGGACGGCGGGAGGTACGAGCAGTACTTC	CASSRDGGRYEQYF
TRBV7-9	.	TRBJ1-2	.	TGTGCCAGCAGCTTGAACATGAGGGCCCACACCTTC	CASSLNMRAHTF
TRBV20-1	.	TRBJ2-3	TRBD2	TGCAGTGCTAGTCCCGGGACTAGCGGGGAGTTAGATACGCAGTATTTT	CSASPGTSGELDTQYF
TRBV24-1	.	TRBJ2-7	.	TGTGCCACCAGTGATGGAAAGGAGGACGAGCAGTACTTC	CATSDGKEDEQYF
TRBV3-1/TRBV3-2	once	TRBJ1-3	.	TGTGCCAGCAGCCAACGAACACTGACCTTCTCTGGAAACACCATATATTTT	CASSQRTLTFSGNTIYF
TRBV30	medium-sized	TRBJ1-2	TRBD1	TGTGCCTGGACTGGGGACAGGGCTGGCTACACCTTC	CAWTGDRAGYTF
TRBV5-5	.	TRBJ1-1	.	TGTGCCAGCAGCTTGGGTACAGCCACTGAAGCTTTCTTT	CASSLGTATEAFF
TRBV3-1/TRBV3-2	.	TRBJ1-1	.	TGTGCCAGCAGCCGGACAGCTTCCTACACTGAAGCTTTCTTT	CASSRTASYTEAFF
TRBV4-2	.	TRBJ2-3	TRBD1	TGTGCCAGCAGCCAAGGGACAGGGGTTAGGACAGATACGCAGTATTTT	CASSQGTGVRTDTQYF
TRBV4-3	.	TRBJ1-5	.	TGCGCCAGCAGCCAAGAGGGCAGTAGCAATCAGCCCCAGCATTTT	CASSQEGSSNQPQHF
TRBV6-5	.	TRBJ1-1	.	TGTGCCAGCAGTTACACCCCGGGGGGAAGGAACACTGAAGCTTTCTTT	CASSYTPGGRNTEAFF
TRBV23-1	few	TRBJ2-3	.	TGCGCCAGCAGTGGGCCGGGGACCAACACAGATACGCAGTATTTT	CASSGPGTNTDTQYF
TRBV6-5	.	TRBJ1-1	TRBD1	TGTGCCAGCAGTTACTCGAGCAGGGGGTTAGACACTGAAGCTTTCTTT	CASSYSSRGLDTEAFF
TRBV18	.	TRBJ1-1	.	TGTGCCAGCTCACCCGGTGTGATCGACGTGAACACTGAAGCTTTCTTT	CASSPGVIDVNTEAFF
TRBV5-4	.	TRBJ1-2	TRBD1	TGTGCCAGCAGCCGTACAGGGGAATATGGCTACACCTTC	CASSRTGEYGYTF
TRBV11-3	.	TRBJ2-5	.	TGTGCCAGCAGCAACGGGCCCGCCGAGACCCAGTACTTC	CASSNGPAETQYF
TRBV6-1	.	TRBJ2-7	TRBD1	TGTGCCAGCAGTGAAGCGAAGGGGGCGTTCGAGCAGTACTTC	CASSEAKGAFEQYF
TRBV10-3	once	TRBJ1-5	.	TGTGCCATCAGTGGGCAGTCAGAAAATCAGCCCCAGCATTTT	CAISGQSENQPQHF
TRBV5-1	.	TRBJ1-6	.	TGCGCCAGCAGCCCGAGCCAACAGGGAGGACGAGATTCACCCCTCCACTTT	CASSPSQQGGRDSPLHF
TRBV19	.	TRBJ1-2	.	TGTGCCAGTAGTATAGATAAAATGCCTACCCAACATGGCTACACCTTC	CASSIDKMPTQHGYTF
TRBV7-2	once	TRBJ1-5	.	TGTGCCAGCAGCTTAGTGGCGTTAAGCAATCAGCCCCAGCATTTT	CASSLVALSNQPQHF
TRBV7-9	.	TRBJ2-7	.	TGTGCCAGCAGCTTAGGGGCCTACGAGCAGTACTTC	CASSLGAYEQYF
TRBV5-1	.	TRBJ2-2	.	TGCGCCAGCAGCTTGCAGGTATCCACCGGGGAGCTGTTTTTT	CASSLQVSTGELFF
TRBV7-6	.	TRBJ1-6	.	TGTGCCAGCAGCTTAGGGGGTCAGACCAATTCACCCCTCCACTTT	CASSLGGQTNSPLHF
TRBV14	.	TRBJ2-7	TRBD1	TGTGCCAGCAGCCTAATCCGGGACAGATTCTACGAGCAGTACTTC	CASSLIRDRFYEQYF
TRBV4-3	.	TRBJ1-6	TRBD1	TGCGCCAGCAGCCGAGTTGCAGGGGGAGCTGATGATTCACCCCTCCACTTT	CASSRVAGGADDSPLHF
TRBV15	.	TRBJ2-3	.	TGTGCCACCGTGCCGGGGGAAAGGACAGATACGCAGTATTTT	CATVPGERTDTQYF
TRBV7-9	.	TRBJ2-5	TRBD1	TGTGCCAGCAGCCGGGACAGGTCGCAAGAGACCCAGTACTTC	CASSRDRSQETQYF
TRBV7-9	.	TRBJ1-4	.	TGTGCCAGCAGCTTGGGGCAGGCTAATGAAAAACTGTTTTTT	CASSLGQANEKLFF
TRBV2	.	TRBJ1-2	.	TGTGCCAGCAGTGTGAGACCTCTGGAGGGCCACACCTTC	CASSVRPLEGHTF
TRBV5-6	few	TRBJ1-3	.	TGTGCCAGCATCACGCGGGGGCATGGAAACACCATATATTTT	CASITRGHGNTIYF
TRBV11-2	.	TRBJ2-1	.	TGTGCCAGCAGCTTTGGGGGCCCGACGGGCAATGAGCAGTTCTTC	CASSFGGPTGNEQFF
TRBV12-3/TRBV12-4	.	TRBJ1-3	.	TGTGCCAGCAGTCCGGTTACTGGAAACACCATATATTTT	CASSPVTGNTIYF
TRBV14	.	TRBJ2-2	.	TGTGCCAGCAGGGACTACAGGACCGGGGAGCTGTTTTTT	CASRDYRTGELFF
TRBV30	once	TRBJ2-5	.	TGTGCCTGGAGTTCCCCCGCGGGAACCCAAGAGACCCAGTACTTC	CAWSSPAGTQETQYF